This entry is about one TCR beta chain. Clones were sequenced by immunoSEQ multiplex PCR, and TCRdb holds only the in-frame ones, with some missing. The sample consists of tens of thousands of clones, nearly 90% of them appearing once. CDR1 GTSNPN and CDR2 SVGIG come from the germline V gene (reference sequence). The CDR3 is made up of 11 amino acids. V dropped 1 base and J dropped 8 bases, with 8 bases sitting between them. The data are from a study of T cell changes during pregnancy in multiple sclerosis. This chain links TRBV30 with TRBJ1-2; weak D call: TRBD1 (6 bases). Sequencing was performed on peripheral blood, taken in the first trimester of pregnancy. This TCR was recovered from a female donor with multiple sclerosis, enrolled in a pregnancy study. CDR3: CAWSDTGGYTF. DNA for the CDR3: TGTGCCTGGAGTGACACAGGGGGCTACACCTTC.